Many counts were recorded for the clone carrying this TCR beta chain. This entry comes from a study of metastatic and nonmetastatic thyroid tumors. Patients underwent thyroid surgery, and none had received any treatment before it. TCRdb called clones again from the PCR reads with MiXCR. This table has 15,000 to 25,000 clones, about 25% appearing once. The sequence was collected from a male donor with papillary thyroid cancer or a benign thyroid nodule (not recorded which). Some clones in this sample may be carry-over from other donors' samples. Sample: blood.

CDR3 sequence: CASSPKGQGLMNTEAFF. The CDR3 DNA reads TGTGCCAGCAGCCCGAAAGGTCAGGGACTCATGAACACTGAAGCTTTCTTT. J is TRBJ1-1 and V is TRBV5-6, with D perhaps matching TRBD1 (5 bases). This CDR3 is 17 amino acids long. The germline CDR1 and CDR2 sequences are SGHDT and YYEEEE. Trimming removed 4 bases from V and 0 bases from J, with 19 bases in between.